These T cell receptor beta chains were read from a single sample in a study of shared clonotypes between healthy human individuals. Profiled with immunoSEQ multiplex PCR; TCRdb holds only in-frame clones, not every one. The sample shows some 2,500,000 clones, 80% to 95% of them seen only once. The sequenced material came from naive CD4+ T cells from PBMCs. The receptors originated from a man between 18 and 35 years old in good health. Some clones in this sample may be carry-over from other donors' samples. Both conserved end residues are part of each CDR3.

>TRBJ2-7|TRBV7-8
CASSSRQGGLYEQYF
>TRBJ2-3|TRBV19
CAAGAGTDTQYF
>TRBJ2-1|TRBV5-1
CASSGLGTTMGTEEFF
>TRBJ2-7|TRBV27
CASSFETYEQYF
>TRBJ2-1|TRBV9
CASSLTTAYNEQFF
>TRBJ2-7|TRBV9
CASSVGRGSYEQYF
>TRBJ2-5|TRBV5-6
CASSFRAGSRGQETQYF
>TRBJ2-7|TRBV18
CASSPDQGAWNEQYF
>TRBJ2-7|TRBV28
CASSFAGSGISYEQYF
>TRBJ2-3|TRBV7-2
CASSSEPSLGQYF
>TRBJ1-1|TRBV11-2
CASSLDPGQFKAFF
>TRBJ2-7|TRBV7-3
CASSPLRGYEQYF
>TRBJ2-1|TRBV7-8
CASSLARTASLEQFF
>TRBJ1-1|TRBV9
CASSPAGQPNTEAFF
>TRBJ2-1|TRBV28
CASEVAGGPHNEQFF
>TRBJ2-1|TRBV28
CATHGRYNEQFF
>TRBJ1-5|TRBV5-1
CASSLSGNQPQHF
>TRBJ2-2|TRBV6-1
CASSAKGLNTGELFF
>TRBJ1-2|TRBV7-9
CASSLVPGGGYTF
>TRBJ1-4|TRBV5-1
CASSTNRGSNEKLFF
>TRBJ1-4|TRBV5-6
CASSLVTTPEKLFF
>TRBJ2-5|TRBV7-8
CASRLVGPWETQYF
>TRBJ2-6|TRBV14
CASSRSAGKSGANVLTF
>TRBJ2-2|TRBV7-3
CASSQGLVAGELFF
>TRBJ2-2|TRBV14
CASSQDYRRASNTGELFF
>TRBJ1-5|TRBV7-9
CASSLGMIPPEMDQPQHF
>TRBJ2-7|TRBV5-1
CASSLGGTAPYEQYF
>TRBJ2-3|TRBV15
CATSSNRARARDTQYF
>TRBJ2-3|TRBV4-3
CASSRGISGTSFSDTQYF
>TRBJ1-1|TRBV7-8
CASSWGQGGMNTEAFF
>TRBJ2-7|TRBV10-1
CASSAGTEQYF
>TRBJ2-3|TRBV6-1
CASRGPATVTQYF
>TRBJ1-1|TRBV6-5
CASSYGQNTEAFF
>TRBJ1-1|TRBV4-3
CASSQGDRGTSEAFF
>TRBJ1-4|TRBV28
CASTRTGGGEKLFF
>TRBJ1-1|TRBV27
CASSSAGTPWGTEAFF
>TRBJ1-5|TRBV6-6
CASSSGWGSNQPQHF
>TRBJ2-3|TRBV4-1
CASSQDPGANTDTQYF
>TRBJ1-4|TRBV30
CAWSGGRFNEKLFF
>TRBJ2-1|TRBV7-3
CASSQAGTENEQFF
>TRBJ2-3|TRBV9
CASSVFGRTDTQYF
>TRBJ1-2|TRBV10-3
CATGQAPNGYTF
>TRBJ2-2|TRBV2
CASSEVSGELFF
>TRBJ2-7|TRBV5-5
CASSSAGIPSYEQYF
>TRBJ2-2|TRBV5-8
CASSLANRATGELFF
>TRBJ1-2|TRBV7-3
CASSFDRNYGYTF
>TRBJ2-5|TRBV2
CASSGTGVYQETQYF
>TRBJ2-7|TRBV15
CATSSKLAGDYEQYF
>TRBJ2-7|TRBV27
CASSPLATANSYEQYF
>TRBJ1-1|TRBV10-3
CAISESGGGATEAFF
>TRBJ2-5|TRBV9
CASAKQFQETQYF
>TRBJ2-1|TRBV5-1
CASSLGSSHEQFF
>TRBJ1-5|TRBV6-6
CASSYSGGPNQPQHF
>TRBJ2-1|TRBV5-1
CASSPNLAGGSSYNEQFF
>TRBJ2-7|TRBV18
CASSPETHRDAEQYF
>TRBJ2-7|TRBV28
CASRLRDYAIYEQYF
>TRBJ2-3|TRBV15
CATKTSGPTDTQYF
>TRBJ2-6|TRBV30
CAWDGGPGANVLTF
>TRBJ2-5|TRBV6-5
CASSYALANQETQYF
>TRBJ2-1|TRBV28
CASSSRSASSYNEQFF